This TCR beta chain was retrieved from a study of OX40 agonist ivuxolimab in advanced cancers. In germline, CDR1 is SEHNR, CDR2 FQNEAQ (reference sequence). Trimming stripped 0 bases from V and 4 bases from J, with 7 bases between. The CDR3 is made up of 14 amino acids. Some clones are missing from TCRdb's copy, which holds only in-frame ones; the method was immunoSEQ multiplex PCR. The sample consists of over 45,000 clones, under 85% of them appearing once. The gene calls are TRBV7-9 and TRBJ2-1; D gene unclear. This sequence originates from an adult with an advanced solid tumor such as melanoma, head and neck, liver or kidney cancer. Sequencing was performed on CD4+ or CD8+ T cells sorted from blood, taken in a trial of the OX40 agonist ivuxolimab. The CDR3 loop is CASSLAGPYNEQFF. In nucleotides, the CDR3 is TGTGCCAGCAGCTTAGCGGGCCCTTACAATGAGCAGTTCTTC. The full variable domain, its missing parts supplied by reference TRBV7-9 and TRBJ2-1, is DTGVSQNPRHKITKRGQNVTFRCDPISEHNRLYWYRQTLGQGPEFLTYFQNEAQLEKSRLLSDRFSAERPKGSFSTLEIQRTEQGDSAMYLCASSLAGPYNEQFFGPGTRLTVL.